This T cell receptor (beta chain) was retrieved from a study of Graves' ophthalmopathy and Graves' hyperthyroidism. Study context: Peripheral blood was obtained at first diagnosis, ahead of any treatment.

J was trimmed by 4 bases and V by 5 bases; bases with no gene match: 6. Germline V lookup: CDR1 LGHNA, CDR2 YNFKEQ. The CDR3 has 16 residues. Findings and limits, study-wide: Thyroid clonotypes that were expanded above 0.001 frequency mostly also appeared in blood.

Remarks on this clonotype: Its target is not known.

Cases classed as stable hyperthyroidism had no ophthalmopathy within 18 months of follow-up. Physicians reached a diagnosis by relying on clinical symptoms, serum thyroxine, TRAb, thyroid ultrasound and orbital computed tomography. The authors amplified TCR beta CDR3 regions from RNA transcripts. An opening RT-PCR round employed HTBI primers and preceded a second-round multiplex PCR. Using its own MiXCR run on the multiplex PCR reads, TCRdb lists one record per CDR3 protein. The top ten hold approximately 7% of the sample, which has 500,000 to 700,000 distinct CDR3 sequences, approximately 22% seen once.

This TCR was sampled from a woman aged 18 to 35 with stable Graves' hyperthyroidism. Some clones in this sample may be carry-over from other donors' samples. The genes are TRBV4-2 and TRBJ2-1, with 12 bases that match TRBD2. The sequenced material came from peripheral blood. CDR3 sequence reads: CASSTQLAGGYNEQFF. CDR3 nucleotides: TGTGCCAGCAGCACCCAACTAGCGGGGGGATACAATGAGCAGTTCTTC.